This TCR beta chain originates from a study of cytomegalovirus exposure and HLA in healthy donors. PCR primers comprised 60 Vbeta and 13 Jbeta primers. Profiling relied on immunoSEQ multiplex PCR, and the TCRdb table lists in-frame clones only, not all of them. The sample includes about 130,000 clones. The study, taken as a whole, reports: As a later analysis showed, a missense DCLRE1C variant was linked to trimming of TCR beta V- and J-genes. The majority of CMV-associated TCR beta chains were reported as apparently HLA-restricted in a later analysis. With high specificity and sensitivity, the classifier reportedly diagnosed cytomegalovirus status.

Of note for this clone: Its antigen remains unknown.

V was cut by 1 base and J by 6 bases, with 7 bases left in between. This CDR3 is built from 12 residues. Germline V gene data show CDR1 as SGHAT and CDR2 as FQNNGV. This chain joins TRBV11-2 and TRBJ2-7; D call uncertain. The sample comprised PBMCs. This receptor was taken from a woman in her 40s in good health and CMV-seropositive. The CDR3 DNA reads as TGTGCCAGCAGCTTAGGGGCAGGCGAGCAGTACTTC. Its translation is CASSLGAGEQYF.